The next 3 T cell receptor beta chains were all read from a single sample in a study of T-cell memory formation after mild COVID-19. TCRdb processed the 5' RACE reads anew with MiXCR; each CDR3 protein has one entry. The table has some 150,000 distinct CDR3 sequences, around 21% seen once. The sample was PBMCs or a T cell subset sorted from them (not recorded which). These receptors were collected from an adult woman who had mild COVID-19 (a few samples of this study predate the infection). Cell type and time point are not known.

The chain has TRBV20-1 and TRBJ2-5; maybe TRBD2 (5 bases). The germline gives CDR1 DFQATT, CDR2 SNEGSKA (reference sequence). Trimming stripped 3 bases from V and 4 bases from J, with 9 bases between. The CDR3 contains 12 residues. This chain's CDR3 is CSASEGPETQYF. CDR3 bases: TGCAGTGCTAGCGAGGGCCCAGAGACCCAGTACTTC.

This clonotype was seen a few times. The chain links TRBV5-4 to TRBJ2-3, with TRBD1 matching 7 bases. Germline values: CDR1 SGHNT, CDR2 YYREEE (reference sequence). The CDR3 is 16 amino acids. The V and J ends lost 4 bases and 4 bases, in that order; junction bases with no gene match: 12. The CDR3: CASSLQGNFPSDTQYF. The CDR3 nucleotides read TGTGCCAGCAGCCTACAGGGGAACTTCCCTTCAGATACGCAGTATTTT.

This chain links TRBV5-1 with TRBJ2-2; 11 bases align to TRBD2. Germline CDR1 and CDR2: SGHRS and YFSETQ. This CDR3 has 16 residues. Trimming removed 5 bases from V and 0 bases from J; junction bases left unmatched: 3. The chain's CDR3 is CASRLTSGTNTGELFF. Written as DNA, the CDR3 is TGCGCCAGCAGACTGACTAGCGGGACGAACACCGGGGAGCTGTTTTTT.